These 21 T cell receptor beta chains came from one sample sequenced in a study of radiotherapy plus CTLA-4 blockade in lung cancer. Sequenced by immunoSEQ multiplex PCR; TCRdb stores in-frame clones only, minus some. Here the sample spans fewer than 85,000 clones, around nine tenths being singletons. The material was peripheral blood, obtained from a patient treated with radiotherapy plus ipilimumab. The receptor set was obtained from a human donor with non-small cell lung cancer who had stable disease on radiotherapy plus ipilimumab.

The chain uses TRBV29-1 and TRBJ2-4; 10 bases match TRBD1. Losses at the gene ends were 8 bases for V and 5 bases for J; bases not matched to a gene: 24. The CDR3 is 19 residues long. From germline, CDR1 is SQVTM and CDR2 ANQGSEA. The CDR3 here is CSPRCFFSGTGVIENIQYF. CDR3 nucleotide sequence: TGCAGCCCACGCTGTTTTTTTTCCGGGACAGGGGTGATCGAAAACATTCAGTACTTC.

The chain couples TRBV5-4 to TRBJ2-2; D is uncertain. Trimming pared 1 base from V and 6 bases from J, leaving 1 base between. The CDR3 loop spans 11 amino acids. The V gene's germline CDR1 is SGHNT and CDR2 YYREEE (reference sequence). CDR3 loop: CASSLSGELFF. The CDR3 DNA is TGTGCCAGCAGCTTGTCCGGGGAGCTGTTTTTT. Using reference TRBV5-4 and TRBJ2-2 for the parts outside the CDR3, the full variable domain is ETGVTQSPTHLIKTRGQQVTLRCSSQSGHNTVSWYQQALGQGPQFIFQYYREEENGRGNFPPRFSGLQFPNYSSELNVNALELDDSALYLCASSLSGELFFGEGSRLTVL.

This clone was observed a few times. The chain links TRBV19 to TRBJ2-2, with D unclear. The CDR3 covers 14 residues. Germline CDR1 reads LNHDA; CDR2 reads SQIVND (reference sequence). The V and J ends lost 3 bases and 3 bases respectively, with 8 bases between them. CDR3: CASSMGFDTGELFF. CDR3 nucleotides: TGTGCCAGTAGTATGGGGTTCGACACCGGGGAGCTGTTTTTT. Together with reference TRBV19 and TRBJ2-2, the CDR3 gives the full variable domain: DGGITQSPKYLFRKEGQNVTLSCEQNLNHDAMYWYRQDPGQGLRLIYYSQIVNDFQKGDIAEGYSVSREKKESFPLTVTSAQKNPTAFYLCASSMGFDTGELFFGEGSRLTVL.

The chain recombines TRBV6-5 with TRBJ2-1; tentative D call: TRBD2 (6 bases). The length of the CDR3 is 14 residues. Trimming removed 9 bases at V and 0 bases at J, with 12 bases between. Germline V gene sequence: CDR1 MNHEY, CDR2 SVGAGI. The CDR3 DNA is TGTGCCAGTCGGAGGAGGGACTCCTACAATGAGCAGTTCTTC. Encoded protein: CASRRRDSYNEQFF.

This chain connects TRBV9 to TRBJ2-7, with 8 bases fitting TRBD1. The CDR3 has 14 amino acids. The germline V gene has CDR1 SGDLS and CDR2 YYNGEE. With V trimmed by 4 bases and J by 5 bases, 8 bases remained unmatched. The CDR3 DNA follows: TGTGCCAGCAGCTCCCGGGACAGGTCCCACGAGCAGTACTTC. This translates into CASSSRDRSHEQYF.

The CDR3 loop reads CASSVGALESLFILAEAFF. DNA of the CDR3: TGTGCCAGCAGCGTAGGCGCCCTTGAGTCCCTATTTATACTAGCTGAAGCTTTCTTT. V and J are TRBV9 and TRBJ1-1; D gene uncertain. The germline gives CDR1 SGDLS, CDR2 YYNGEE. V was pared by 0 bases and J by 6 bases, with 27 bases between. This CDR3 comprises 19 residues.

The chain links TRBV28 to TRBJ2-5, with D perhaps matching TRBD2 (5 bases). The V end lost 6 bases, the J end lost 5 bases, and 19 bases lay between the germline ends. The germline CDR1 and CDR2 sequences are MDHEN and SYDVKM. The CDR3 is made up of 15 amino acids. CDR3 DNA sequence: TGTGCCAGCAGCAATAGTCGGAGCGGCAGGGAGACCCAGTACTTC. Its protein product is CASSNSRSGRETQYF.

The chain combines TRBV6-1 with TRBJ2-1; D ambiguous. Germline CDR1 is MNHNS and CDR2 is SASEGT. This CDR3 region has 12 residues. V shed 8 bases and J shed 7 bases, with 12 bases lying between them. This chain's CDR3 is CASDDLTNEQFF. Written as DNA, the CDR3 is TGTGCCAGCGACGACTTAACGAATGAGCAGTTCTTC.

The chain links TRBV4-2 to TRBJ1-3; 8 bases agree with TRBD1. The junction had 3 bases not matched to a gene; V was cut back by 0 bases and J by 2 bases. This CDR3 has 16 amino acids. Germline values: CDR1 LGHNA, CDR2 YNFKEQ. The CDR3 DNA sequence: TGTGCCAGCAGCCAAGATGGACAGGGAACTGGAAACACCATATATTTT. Protein: CASSQDGQGTGNTIYF.

This clone was counted once. The chain is built from TRBV28 and TRBJ1-4; the D gene is possibly TRBD1 (5 bases). V shed 11 bases and J shed 7 bases, with 20 bases lying between them. Germline CDR1 MDHEN, CDR2 SYDVKM. The CDR3 runs to 14 residues. Here the CDR3 reads CACIGGGVAEKLFF. The CDR3 region has the DNA TGTGCCTGCATTGGGGGGGGAGTTGCTGAAAAACTGTTTTTT.

The rearrangement links TRBV28 to TRBJ2-1; D unresolved. The CDR3 consists of 15 residues. The germline gives CDR1 MDHEN, CDR2 SYDVKM. The ends were cut back, 2 bases at V and 0 bases at J, with 8 bases in the middle. The CDR3 DNA reads as TGTGCCAGCAGTTTAGCCTCGGCCTCCTACAATGAGCAGTTCTTC. Translated, it gives CASSLASASYNEQFF. Drawing the rest from reference TRBV28 and TRBJ2-1, the complete variable domain is DVKVTQSSRYLVKRTGEKVFLECVQDMDHENMFWYRQDPGLGLRLIYFSYDVKMKEKGDIPEGYSVSREKKERFSLILESASTNQTSMYLCASSLASASYNEQFFGPGTRLTVL.

CDR3 nucleotides: TGTGCCAGCAGCCTGCGGAGACTAGCGGGAGGCCGGAGCTCCTACAATGAGCAGTTCTTC. As protein: CASSLRRLAGGRSSYNEQFF. This chain links TRBV28 with TRBJ2-1; TRBD2 matches 13 bases. J gave up 0 bases and V 6 bases, and 14 bases lay outside the gene matches. This CDR3 contains 20 residues. Germline V lookup: CDR1 MDHEN, CDR2 SYDVKM.

This chain connects TRBV5-8 to TRBJ2-7; 11 nucleotides line up with TRBD2. CDR1 is SGHTS and CDR2 is YDEGEE in the germline V gene. CDR3 length equals 18 residues. V gave up 1 base and J gave up 4 bases; unmatched junction bases: 13. DNA for the CDR3: TGTGCCAGCAGCTTGCAACTAGCGGGAGTGGGGGCAGGGTACGAGCAGTACTTC. This sequence encodes CASSLQLAGVGAGYEQYF.

This clone has only one observation. The chain is built from TRBV10-3 and TRBJ2-3; D remains ambiguous. V was trimmed by 8 bases and J by 2 bases, leaving 11 bases between them. This CDR3 has 13 amino acids. Germline V gene sequence: CDR1 ENHRY, CDR2 SYGVKD. This chain's CDR3 is CAIAPGPTDTQYF. The CDR3 nucleotides are TGTGCCATCGCACCGGGCCCCACAGATACGCAGTATTTT.

V usage is TRBV27 and J usage is TRBJ1-1; D unresolved. V lost 2 bases, J lost 1 base, and 14 bases lay in between. Germline V lookup: CDR1 MNHEY, CDR2 SMNVEV (reference sequence). The CDR3 is 16 amino acids. CDR3 in DNA: TGTGCCAGCAGTTTAGGTCTTGGCAGGACGAACACTGAAGCTTTCTTT. Its protein product is CASSLGLGRTNTEAFF.

V is TRBV10-3 and J is TRBJ2-7; D ambiguous. This CDR3 contains 13 residues. Germline loops: CDR1 ENHRY, CDR2 SYGVKD. Trimming took off 3 bases at V and 2 bases at J, with 8 bases between the two ends. DNA of the CDR3: TGTGCCATCAGTGATTACACAACCTACGAGCAGTACTTC. As protein: CAISDYTTYEQYF.

The count of this clone is one. The V and J genes are TRBV7-3 and TRBJ1-2, with 9 bases matching TRBD1. V gave up 6 bases and J gave up 0 bases; unmatched junction bases: 20. Germline V gene lookup returns CDR1 SGHTA and CDR2 FQGTGA. There are 20 residues in the CDR3. The DNA for the CDR3 is TGTGCCAGCAGTAATGGTGCATCAACAGGGGGCGCGACGTCTAACTATGGCTACACCTTC. Residues: CASSNGASTGGATSNYGYTF.

The rearrangement joins TRBV2 to TRBJ1-3; D remains unclear. Germline V gene data show CDR1 as SNHLY and CDR2 as FYNNEI. This CDR3 region has 13 residues. With 3 bases removed from V and 10 bases from J, the gap between germline ends came to 13 bases. The CDR3 DNA reads as TGTGCCAGCAGTGAGTCCCCAGGAAGAACCATATATTTT. The encoded protein is CASSESPGRTIYF.

The chain has TRBV5-1 and TRBJ2-3; TRBD1 matches 7 bases. CDR3 length: 15 residues. From germline, CDR1 is SGHRS and CDR2 YFSETQ. The J segment lost 1 base and the V segment lost 4 bases, leaving 6 bases of the junction unmatched. Here the CDR3 reads CASSLRQGGTDTQYF. The CDR3 DNA sequence: TGCGCCAGCAGCCTCCGACAGGGAGGCACAGATACGCAGTATTTT.

The V gene is TRBV6-4, the J gene TRBJ2-1, with 11 bases lining up with TRBD2. The CDR3 extends over 15 amino acids. Germline V lookup: CDR1 MRHNA, CDR2 SNTAGT. Unmatched junction bases numbered 2, after V lost 2 bases and J lost 5 bases. DNA for the CDR3: TGTGCCAGCAGTGACGGGACTAGCGGAAACAATGAGCAGTTCTTC. Its translation: CASSDGTSGNNEQFF.

The chain uses TRBV11-3 and TRBJ2-1; D is possibly TRBD1 (6 bases). The germline V and J ends were trimmed by 5 bases and 1 base, with 9 bases remaining between them. Germline CDR1 is SGHNT and CDR2 is YENEEA. This CDR3 is built from 14 residues. CDR3 nucleotides: TGTGCCAGCAGCGCGGACAGTTCCTACAATGAGCAGTTCTTC. It codes for CASSADSSYNEQFF.